This is a list of T cell receptor beta chains from one sample in a study of cytomegalovirus exposure and HLA in healthy donors. Clones were read by immunoSEQ multiplex PCR, and TCRdb kept only the in-frame ones, dropping some. The data hold 45,000 to 65,000 clones, with more than 80% observed a single time. Sequenced: PBMCs. The receptors originated from a young man in good health and CMV-seronegative. Each CDR3 is given with its conserved first and last residue. The D gene is left open where the match is weak. Clone size is stated in some rows and not others, as once, few, many or a class when expanded.

v_gene	j_gene	d_gene	abundance	CDR3aa	CDR3nt
TRBV19	TRBJ2-1	TRBD1	once	CASSSTGTDYNEQFF	TGTGCCAGTAGTTCCACCGGGACAGACTACAATGAGCAGTTCTTC
TRBV19	TRBJ1-5	NA	few	CASSMVRGSQPQHF	TGTGCCAGTAGTATGGTCAGGGGAAGTCAGCCCCAGCATTTT
TRBV6-5	TRBJ1-3	NA	NA	CASSDNSGNTIYF	TGTGCCAGCAGTGACAACAGTGGAAACACCATATATTTT
TRBV7-2	TRBJ2-5	NA	NA	CASSLGGWVETQYF	TGTGCCAGCAGCTTGGGGGGATGGGTAGAGACCCAGTACTTC
TRBV10-3	TRBJ2-5	NA	NA	CAISPRLEGETQYF	TGTGCCATCAGCCCCAGACTAGAAGGGGAGACCCAGTACTTC
TRBV4-1	TRBJ1-1	TRBD1	NA	CASSHQQGTNTEAFF	TGCGCCAGCAGCCATCAACAGGGGACGAACACTGAAGCTTTCTTT
TRBV11-1	TRBJ2-2	TRBD2	NA	CASSLTSGRFWAGELFF	TGTGCCAGCAGCCTAACTAGCGGGAGATTTTGGGCCGGGGAGCTGTTTTTT
TRBV5-1	TRBJ1-2	NA	NA	CASSLEGVGTF	TGCGCCAGCAGCTTGGAGGGGGTTGGCACCTTC
TRBV4-2	TRBJ2-1	TRBD2	NA	CASSQVKASGYNEQFF	TGTGCCAGCAGCCAAGTAAAAGCTAGCGGTTACAATGAGCAGTTCTTC
TRBV28	TRBJ1-2	TRBD1	NA	CASSLSEGGLGGYTF	TGTGCCAGCAGTTTATCAGAAGGGGGCTTGGGAGGCTACACCTTC
TRBV6-6	TRBJ2-3	TRBD2	NA	CASSSPAGGPDTQYF	TGTGCCAGCAGTTCTCCAGCGGGAGGCCCAGATACGCAGTATTTT
TRBV6-5	TRBJ2-7	TRBD1	NA	CASSRDSVYEQYF	TGTGCCAGCAGTCGGGACAGTGTCTACGAGCAGTACTTC
TRBV28	TRBJ2-1	NA	NA	CASSLGQLTYNEQFF	TGTGCCAGCAGTTTAGGACAGCTGACCTACAATGAGCAGTTCTTC
TRBV28	TRBJ2-7	TRBD2	NA	CASSRGSSGPYEQYF	TGTGCCAGCAGTCGGGGATCTAGCGGACCCTACGAGCAGTACTTC
TRBV2	TRBJ2-5	NA	NA	CASSLQAMETQYF	TGTGCCAGCAGCCTACAGGCCATGGAGACCCAGTACTTC
TRBV20-1	TRBJ1-1	NA	NA	CSAPGATEAFF	TGCAGTGCCCCAGGGGCCACTGAAGCTTTCTTT
TRBV6-5	TRBJ1-1	TRBD1	NA	CASSSLGQRNTEAFF	TGTGCCAGCAGTTCCCTGGGACAGAGAAACACTGAAGCTTTCTTT